The entry that follows covers one T cell receptor (beta chain) sequence. As yet, its antigen is unknown. Germline lookup yields CDR1 MGHRA and CDR2 YSYEKL. With 3 bases removed from V and 4 bases from J, the gap between germline ends came to 12 bases. This CDR3 is built from 14 residues. Time point here: persistent/refractory GD, antithyroid drugs over 5 years with positive TRAb. From PBMCs, RNA was extracted and then used to make the TCR library. Relying on iRepertoire HTBI primers and Arm-PCR of CDR3 regions, the team built TCR beta libraries. TCRdb analysed the multiplex PCR reads with MiXCR anew, one entry per CDR3 protein. The sample consists of approximately 440,000 distinct CDR3 sequences, around a quarter of them appearing once. The entry originates in a study of regulatory T cells in long-lasting Graves disease. The overall study: Persistent Graves' disease required over 5 years of antithyroid drugs and positive TSH receptor antibodies. The study, taken as a whole, reports: With persistent disease, TRBV28, TRBJ1-2 and TRBJ2-5 were the favored segments. Having only a small sample size may have limited accuracy.

The source material was peripheral blood mononuclear cells (PBMCs), sampled when the disease was refractory, from a patient treated with antithyroid drugs. The sequence was collected from a female donor with Graves disease. This sequence joins TRBV4-1 and TRBJ1-1; D possibly corresponds to TRBD1 (6 bases). CDR3 protein: CASSHGGAITEAFF. CDR3 nucleotide sequence: TGCGCCAGCAGCCACGGGGGCGCGATCACTGAAGCTTTCTTT.